Listed below are T cell receptor beta chains from one sample, sequenced in a study of shared clonotypes between healthy human individuals. Sequencing was performed with immunoSEQ multiplex PCR; in TCRdb, only in-frame clones are kept and a portion is missing. The sample lists fewer than 600,000 clones; roughly 77% were seen once. Sequencing was done on a sample of PBMCs. These receptor sequences come from a middle-aged woman in good health. Some clones in this sample may be carry-over from other donors' samples. The CDR3 runs from the conserved cysteine through the conserved F or W. Each record gives: clone size, J gene, V gene, D gene, CDR3 protein, CDR3 DNA. D genes are given only for firm matches. Size tells how often a clone was seen (once, few, many) or the class of an expanded clone, and some rows leave it out.

>NA|TRBJ2-1|TRBV5-1|TRBD2
CASTQLAGETNEQFF
TGCGCCAGCACCCAACTAGCGGGAGAAACGAATGAGCAGTTCTTC
>NA|TRBJ1-2|TRBV19|TRBD1
CASSSAGTGDYGYTF
TGTGCCAGTAGTAGCGCCGGGACAGGGGACTATGGCTACACCTTC
>once|TRBJ2-7|TRBV11-2|TRBD2
CASSLRLAGTYEQYF
TGTGCCAGCAGCTTAAGGCTAGCGGGAACCTACGAGCAGTACTTC
>few|TRBJ1-2|TRBV5-6|NA
CASAFGGAANYGYTF
TGTGCCAGCGCCTTCGGGGGAGCAGCTAACTATGGCTACACCTTC
>NA|TRBJ2-7|TRBV7-8|NA
CASSLGFSGIAYEQYF
TGTGCCAGCAGCTTAGGCTTCTCTGGGATAGCCTACGAGCAGTACTTC
>NA|TRBJ2-1|TRBV4-2|NA
CASSKEVAAEQFF
TGTGCCAGCAGCAAAGAGGTAGCGGCCGAGCAGTTCTTC
>few|TRBJ1-2|TRBV30|NA
CAWVGQLGGYTF
TGTGCCTGGGTAGGACAGCTGGGCGGCTACACCTTC
>NA|TRBJ1-2|TRBV30|NA
CAWSVGGPYSYTF
TGTGCCTGGAGTGTTGGGGGCCCCTATAGCTACACCTTC
>NA|TRBJ2-3|TRBV5-1|TRBD1
CASSTWTGNTDTQYF
TGCGCCAGCAGCACGTGGACAGGGAATACAGATACGCAGTATTTT
>NA|TRBJ2-7|TRBV7-2|TRBD1
CASSLGTGGETEQYF
TGTGCCAGCAGCTTAGGGACAGGGGGCGAAACCGAGCAGTACTTC
>NA|TRBJ2-2|TRBV15|TRBD1
CATSRGTGDTGELFF
TGTGCCACCAGCAGGGGGACAGGGGACACCGGGGAGCTGTTTTTT
>NA|TRBJ2-1|TRBV19|NA
CASSIALYNEQFF
TGTGCCAGTAGTATAGCACTCTACAATGAGCAGTTCTTC
>once|TRBJ2-1|TRBV6-1|NA
CASSEASYNEQFF
TGTGCCAGCAGTGAAGCATCTTACAATGAGCAGTTCTTC
>NA|TRBJ2-1|TRBV18|TRBD1
CASSPETGLEQFF
TGTGCCAGCTCACCCGAGACAGGGCTAGAGCAGTTCTTC
>NA|TRBJ2-7|TRBV27|TRBD2
CASSLSLAGDPSYEQYF
TGTGCCAGCAGTTTATCACTAGCGGGAGACCCCTCCTACGAGCAGTACTTC
>NA|TRBJ2-3|TRBV19|NA
CASGITASTDTQYF
TGTGCCAGCGGCATAACAGCTAGCACAGATACGCAGTATTTT
>NA|TRBJ2-7|TRBV11-2|TRBD1
CASSLWDRGNEQYF
TGTGCCAGCAGCTTATGGGACAGGGGGAACGAGCAGTACTTC
>NA|TRBJ2-7|TRBV7-2|NA
CASSYLRALAPEQYF
TGTGCCAGCAGCTATCTAAGGGCCTTAGCCCCTGAGCAGTACTTC
>NA|TRBJ2-7|TRBV5-1|TRBD1
CASSLQGQYEQYF
TGCGCCAGCAGCTTACAGGGGCAATACGAGCAGTACTTC
>NA|TRBJ1-5|TRBV2|NA
CAGEGPGWDSNQPQHF
TGTGCCGGAGAAGGGCCAGGATGGGATAGCAATCAGCCCCAGCATTTT
>NA|TRBJ2-7|TRBV11-2|NA
CASSPAGTPKYEQYF
TGTGCCAGCAGCCCAGCGGGGACACCAAAATACGAGCAGTACTTC
>NA|TRBJ2-7|TRBV11-3|NA
CASSSLASDEQYF
TGTGCCAGCAGCTCTCTAGCGTCGGACGAGCAGTACTTC
>NA|TRBJ2-1|TRBV29-1|NA
CSVVGSQGNEQFF
TGCAGCGTTGTGGGTAGTCAGGGCAATGAGCAGTTCTTC
>NA|TRBJ1-3|TRBV28|NA
CASSLGFGNTIYF
TGTGCCAGCAGTTTAGGTTTCGGAAACACCATATATTTT
>NA|TRBJ1-4|TRBV28|NA
CASSLGGGIEKLFF
TGTGCCAGCAGTTTGGGCGGGGGCATTGAAAAACTGTTTTTT
>once|TRBJ2-1|TRBV11-1|NA
CASSLQGYNEQFF
TGTGCCAGCAGCTTGCAGGGATACAATGAGCAGTTCTTC
>NA|TRBJ2-5|TRBV7-2|NA
CASSLALPGPQETQYF
TGTGCCAGCAGCTTAGCGTTACCGGGGCCCCAAGAGACCCAGTACTTC
>NA|TRBJ1-2|TRBV27|TRBD1
CASSSDRGPNYGYTF
TGTGCCAGCAGTTCCGACAGGGGCCCTAACTATGGCTACACCTTC
>NA|TRBJ2-7|TRBV4-3|NA
CASSLMTASYEQYF
TGCGCCAGCAGCCTAATGACAGCCTCCTACGAGCAGTACTTC
>NA|TRBJ2-3|TRBV7-7|NA
CASSQDFGDTQYF
TGTGCTAGCAGCCAGGACTTTGGAGATACGCAGTATTTT
>few|TRBJ2-1|TRBV6-1|NA
CASSLLDNEQFF
TGTGCCAGCAGTCTGCTTGACAATGAGCAGTTCTTC
>NA|TRBJ2-5|TRBV29-1|TRBD2
CSVQVTGGETQYF
TGCAGCGTTCAAGTAACGGGGGGAGAGACCCAGTACTTC
>NA|TRBJ2-7|TRBV10-3|TRBD1
CAISKTGGYEQYF
TGTGCCATCAGTAAGACAGGGGGCTACGAGCAGTACTTC
>NA|TRBJ2-5|TRBV30|NA
CALSSRRGYQETQYF
TGTGCCTTATCATCCCGGAGGGGGTACCAAGAGACCCAGTACTTC
>NA|TRBJ2-7|TRBV27|NA
CASSSRDNEQYF
TGTGCCAGCAGTTCCCGGGACAACGAGCAGTACTTC
>NA|TRBJ2-5|TRBV7-6|NA
CASSPRSAGETQYF
TGTGCCAGCAGCCCCCGGTCGGCGGGAGAGACCCAGTACTTC
>NA|TRBJ2-3|TRBV29-1|TRBD2
CSARTSETDTQYF
TGCAGCGCCCGGACTAGCGAAACAGATACGCAGTATTTT
>NA|TRBJ2-7|TRBV5-4|TRBD2
CASSSTSGASYEQYF
TGTGCCAGCAGCTCGACTAGCGGAGCTTCCTACGAGCAGTACTTC
>NA|TRBJ2-1|TRBV19|NA
CASSHLTRPNEQFF
TGTGCCAGTAGTCATTTAACTAGGCCTAATGAGCAGTTCTTC
>NA|TRBJ2-2|TRBV18|NA
CASSPRPAQGTGELFF
TGTGCCAGCTCACCACGGCCAGCCCAGGGCACCGGGGAGCTGTTTTTT
>NA|TRBJ2-3|TRBV9|NA
CASSVGGPRDTQYF
TGTGCCAGCAGCGTAGGAGGGCCCAGGGATACGCAGTATTTT